This T cell receptor (beta chain) came from a study of T-cell reconstitution after alpha-beta-depleted transplantation in children. This clonotype was counted many times. What it recognizes is unknown. Study-level points and caveats: Reportedly, alpha-beta T cells present about two months post-transplant originated from several hundred expanded clones of graft origin.

The germline V gene encodes CDR1 MNHEY and CDR2 SVGAGI. After removal of 2 bases from V and 6 bases from J, the junction contained 1 base not matched to a gene. There are 13 residues in the CDR3. As it was prepared, the TCRbeta library received unique molecular identifiers. In TCRdb, the PCR reads were re-called with MiXCR into one record per CDR3 protein. Among about 110,000 distinct CDR3 sequences listed, approximately 6.9% were seen once. The sequence was obtained from a male patient aged 2-15 years who had a stem cell transplant for acute lymphoblastic leukemia, so the T cells may come from the graft donor. The sample was PBMCs, mostly from graft donor cells, taken 360 days after TCRalphabeta/CD19-depleted stem cell transplant. The chain carries TRBV6-5 and TRBJ2-7; 10 bases are shared with TRBD1. DNA for the CDR3: TGTGCCAGCAGTTACCGGACAGGGGGCGAGCAGTACTTC. This translates into CASSYRTGGEQYF.